Following are 5 T cell receptor beta chains from one sample sequenced in a study of PD-1 blockade in classical Hodgkin lymphoma. The data were produced by immunoSEQ multiplex PCR, yet TCRdb's version contains in-frame clones alone and is incomplete. The repertoire has over 15,000 clones, roughly 80% of them found once; the top ten carry 25% to 35%. Every patient experienced relapse after autologous stem cell transplantation, and brentuximab vedotin exposure varied. Here the sequenced sample was peripheral blood mononuclear cells (PBMCs), taken before the second cycle of nivolumab. These receptors originate from a human donor with classical Hodgkin lymphoma.

The rearrangement joins TRBV5-1 to TRBJ1-4, with D tentatively TRBD1 (5 bases). Germline V gene lookup returns CDR1 SGHRS and CDR2 YFSETQ. The CDR3 consists of 15 residues. The V end lost 7 bases, the J end lost 1 base, and 14 bases lay between the germline ends. The CDR3 DNA follows: TGCGCCAGCTCCCGTGGGGGTCTAACTAATGAAAAACTGTTTTTT. This gives the protein CASSRGGLTNEKLFF.

The rearrangement links TRBV11-2 to TRBJ2-7; D is ambiguous. The germline CDR1 and CDR2 sequences are SGHAT and FQNNGV. V lost 3 bases and J 7 bases, leaving 16 bases between the germline ends. CDR3 size: 14 residues. The CDR3 loop reads CASSLTRRPQEQYF. The CDR3 bases are TGTGCCAGCAGCTTGACACGGCGGCCTCAGGAGCAGTACTTC. The variable domain in full, completed from reference TRBV11-2 and TRBJ2-7, reads EAGVAQSPRYKIIEKRQSVAFWCNPISGHATLYWYQQILGQGPKLLIQFQNNGVVDDSQLPKDRFSAERLKGVDSTLKIQPAKLEDSAVYLCASSLTRRPQEQYFGPGTRLTVT.

This clone was seen only once. The rearrangement joins TRBV11-2 to TRBJ2-7; TRBD1 agrees at 11 bases. The CDR3 has 14 residues. Losses at the gene ends were 5 bases for V and 6 bases for J; bases not matched to a gene: 6. Germline V gene data show CDR1 as SGHAT and CDR2 as FQNNGV. DNA for the CDR3: TGTGCCAGCAGCCCCGGGACAGGGGGGTTCGAGCAGTACTTC. Translated, it gives CASSPGTGGFEQYF.

The chain uses TRBV9 and TRBJ2-3; no clear D. Germline V CDR1 and CDR2: SGDLS, YYNGEE. Trimming took 4 bases from V and 7 from J, leaving 13 bases between them. CDR3 size: 13 residues. The CDR3 sequence: CASSSDGPHTQYF. CDR3 DNA sequence: TGTGCCAGCAGCTCCGACGGGCCTCATACGCAGTATTTT.

There are a few counts of this clone. The rearrangement joins TRBV28 to TRBJ1-4, with 8 nucleotides matching TRBD1. There are 16 residues in the CDR3. V shed 6 bases, J shed 3 bases, and the junction held 9 bases outside the gene matches. Germline CDR1 is MDHEN and CDR2 is SYDVKM. CDR3 sequence: CASSSRGQDSNEKLFF. In DNA form, the CDR3 reads TGTGCCAGCAGCTCGAGGGGACAGGACTCTAATGAAAAACTGTTTTTT.